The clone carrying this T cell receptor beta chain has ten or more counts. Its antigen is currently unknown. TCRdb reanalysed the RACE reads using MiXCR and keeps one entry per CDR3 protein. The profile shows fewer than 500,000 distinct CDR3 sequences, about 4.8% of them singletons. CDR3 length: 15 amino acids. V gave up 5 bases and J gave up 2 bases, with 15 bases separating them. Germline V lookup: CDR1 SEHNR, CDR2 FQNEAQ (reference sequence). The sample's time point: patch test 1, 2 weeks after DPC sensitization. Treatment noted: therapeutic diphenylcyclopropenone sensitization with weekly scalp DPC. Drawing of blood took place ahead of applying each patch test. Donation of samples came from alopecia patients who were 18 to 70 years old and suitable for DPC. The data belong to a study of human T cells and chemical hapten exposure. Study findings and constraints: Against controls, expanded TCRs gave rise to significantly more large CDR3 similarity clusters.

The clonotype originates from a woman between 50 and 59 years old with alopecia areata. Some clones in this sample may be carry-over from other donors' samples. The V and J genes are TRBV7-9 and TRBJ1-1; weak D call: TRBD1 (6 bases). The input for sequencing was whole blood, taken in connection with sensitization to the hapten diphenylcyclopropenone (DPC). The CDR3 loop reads CASSPRGGYNTEAFF. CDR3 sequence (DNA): TGTGCCAGCAGCCCGCGTGGGGGCTACAACACTGAAGCTTTCTTT.